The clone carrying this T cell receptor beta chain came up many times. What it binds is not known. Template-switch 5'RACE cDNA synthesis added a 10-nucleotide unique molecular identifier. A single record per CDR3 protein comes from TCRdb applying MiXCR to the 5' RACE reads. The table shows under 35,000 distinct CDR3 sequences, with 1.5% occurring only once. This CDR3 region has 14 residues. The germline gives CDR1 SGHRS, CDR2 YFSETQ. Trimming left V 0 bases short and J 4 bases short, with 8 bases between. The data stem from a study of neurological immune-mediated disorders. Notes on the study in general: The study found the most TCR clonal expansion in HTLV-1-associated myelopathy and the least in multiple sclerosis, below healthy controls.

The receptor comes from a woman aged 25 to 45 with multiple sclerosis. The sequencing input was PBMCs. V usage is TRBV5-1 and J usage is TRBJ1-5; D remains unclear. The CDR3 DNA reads TGCGCCAGCAGCTTGGGGGGTCTTAATCAGCCCCAGCATTTT. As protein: CASSLGGLNQPQHF.